Below, 7 T cell receptor beta chains from the same sample are listed, as sequenced in a study of T cell responses to AZD1222 COVID-19 vaccine. This table comes from immunoSEQ multiplex PCR, and its TCRdb copy is limited to in-frame clones, with some not included. The sample shows about 100,000 clones, around 91% of them seen only once. The sample was peripheral blood, taken on day 0 of AZD1222 vaccination. The receptors shown here come from an adult in good health.

The chain links TRBV4-1 to TRBJ2-2, with D possibly being TRBD1 (6 bases). Germline CDR1 is MGHRA and CDR2 is YSYEKL. The CDR3 consists of 16 residues. V was shortened by 1 base and J by 0 bases, with 9 bases between the two germline ends. The chain's CDR3 is CASSQAGHPNTGELFF. Here the CDR3 DNA reads TGCGCCAGCAGCCAAGCGGGACACCCGAACACCGGGGAGCTGTTTTTT.

This chain links TRBV27 with TRBJ1-1; the D is unclear. V was cut by 3 bases and J by 2 bases, with 4 bases left in between. The CDR3 has 12 amino acids. Germline-derived CDR1 and CDR2 are MNHEY and SMNVEV (reference sequence). Here the CDR3 reads CASSFGNTEAFF. For the CDR3, the DNA is TGTGCCAGCAGTTTTGGCAACACTGAAGCTTTCTTT.

The genes are TRBV7-2 and TRBJ2-3; possibly TRBD1 for D (7 bases). Deletions cut 5 bases from V and 4 bases from J, with 16 bases between. The CDR3 has 15 amino acids. The germline gives CDR1 SGHTA, CDR2 FQGNSA. DNA of the CDR3: TGTGCCAGCAGCCTCCAGCAGGGGGGCCCAGATACGCAGTATTTT. It specifies CASSLQQGGPDTQYF.

The chain joins TRBV5-4 to TRBJ2-3; TRBD2 matches 8 bases. Germline-derived CDR1 and CDR2 are SGHNT and YYREEE (reference sequence). Trimming cost V 7 bases and J 0 bases; bases outside gene matches: 7. This CDR3 is built from 15 residues. DNA for the CDR3: TGTGCCAGCCATCTAGGCGGGGGGAGCACAGATACGCAGTATTTT. The encoded protein is CASHLGGGSTDTQYF.

The chain employs TRBV3-1 (or the pseudogene TRBV3-2) and TRBJ2-7; TRBD1 or TRBD2 may be the D gene (6 bases each). V gave up 1 base and J gave up 0 bases, with 10 bases separating them. Per germline, CDR1 LGHDT and CDR2 YNNKEL (reference sequence). The CDR3 loop spans 15 amino acids. The CDR3 DNA follows: TGTGCCAGCAGCCAAGGGGGGGCTAACTCCTACGAGCAGTACTTC. Translated: CASSQGGANSYEQYF.

V gene TRBV21-1 combines with J gene TRBJ1-3; the tabulated D call, TRBD1, remains unverified against the DNA. TRBV21-1 is given as a pseudogene. The CDR3 has 15 residues. The CDR3 is CASSKAGSIGNTIYF. The CDR3 DNA reads as TGTGCCAGCAGCAAAGCGGGCAGCATAGGAAACACCATATATTTT.

V and J are TRBV7-2 and TRBJ1-3; D is ambiguous. The ends were cut back, 1 base at V and 2 bases at J, with 9 bases in the middle. Germline V lookup: CDR1 SGHTA, CDR2 FQGNSA. The CDR3 runs to 15 residues. Here the CDR3 DNA reads TGTGCCAGCAGCTTAGTTGGCGGAACTGGAAACACCATATATTTT. It translates to CASSLVGGTGNTIYF.